This T cell receptor beta chain was sequenced in a study of post-analysis software for immune sequencing data. The wider study: Progressive-relapsing, secondary progressive and relapsing-remitting multiple sclerosis were among the disease courses included. Study outcomes and limitations: Under F measure analysis, samples from one preparation batch co-clustered strongly. Roughly five TRBV segments appeared more often in patients than in controls, and TRBV5-6, TRBV5-1 and TRBV20-1 were among these. Compared against controls, patients with multiple sclerosis displayed significantly lower normalized Chao1 diversity.

Included in the TCR beta cDNA libraries were unique molecular identifiers. Starting from roughly 1 to 10 million T cells, the study yielded 500,000 or so cDNA molecules. A single record per CDR3 protein comes from TCRdb applying MiXCR to the PCR reads. The repertoire holds 350,000 to 500,000 distinct CDR3 sequences, with 30% to 40% as singletons. J was trimmed by 4 bases and V by 6 bases; bases with no gene match: 9. The V gene's germline CDR1 is SGHAT and CDR2 FQNNGV. The CDR3 is made up of 16 amino acids. Points on this clonotype: Its antigen remains unknown.

The origin of this receptor is a girl aged 2-15 years with multiple sclerosis. V is TRBV11-2 and J is TRBJ1-2; 12 positions match TRBD1. The sequenced sample was blood. Here the CDR3 reads CASRLPGQGAGYGYTF. CDR3 coding DNA: TGTGCCAGCAGACTCCCGGGACAGGGGGCGGGCTATGGCTACACCTTC.